Described below is a single TCR beta chain sequence and its context. Its antigen is not identified. From the 5' RACE reads, TCRdb called clonotypes with MiXCR, one entry per CDR3 protein. The sample includes some 1,700,000 distinct CDR3 sequences, more than 30% of them seen just once. Everyone who gave samples was a healthy Caucasian. The data derive from a study of identical twins. Study results and caveats: The degree of excess twin sharing was weaker in beta out-of-frame sequences. In cord blood, abundant beta clonotypes had fewer insertions; memory showed no trend.

The V gene's germline CDR1 is MGHRA and CDR2 YSYEKL. Trimming pared 0 bases from V and 4 bases from J, leaving 17 bases between. This CDR3 spans 17 amino acids. This sequence joins TRBV4-1 and TRBJ2-3, with D maybe TRBD2 (7 bases). Material for sequencing was cord blood. The sequence was collected from a newborn girl in good health. The CDR3 DNA reads as TGCGCCAGCAGCCAAGATCTTTGGGGGGGGCATTCAGATACGCAGTATTTT. Its translation is CASSQDLWGGHSDTQYF.